This T cell receptor (beta chain) is from a study of blood T cell repertoires in COVID-19. Study information: Whether acute or convalescent, the COVID-19 samples came from the United States, Italy and Spain. In each case, the material was cDNA or gDNA derived from T cells, B-cell-depleted T cells, or PBMCs.

The length of the CDR3 is 15 residues. Germline V gives CDR1 SGHRS, CDR2 YFSETQ. The J segment lost 6 bases and the V segment lost 4 bases, leaving 7 bases of the junction unmatched. The method was immunoSEQ multiplex PCR; TCRdb's version includes in-frame clones alone and lacks a portion of them. The table has about 300,000 clones, about 87% seen once. The chain recombines TRBV5-1 with TRBJ1-4; TRBD1 aligns across 9 bases. Source material: peripheral blood. The TCR was taken from a man aged 65-85 years with acute or convalescent COVID-19. CDR3 DNA sequence: TGCGCCAGCAGCCCGGGACAGGGTAGCTATGAAAAACTGTTTTTT. Protein product: CASSPGQGSYEKLFF. Complete variable domain (other parts from reference TRBV5-1 and TRBJ1-4): KAGVTQTPRYLIKTRGQQVTLSCSPISGHRSVSWYQQTPGQGLQFLFEYFSETQRNKGNFPGRFSGRQFSNSRSEMNVSTLELGDSALYLCASSPGQGSYEKLFFGSGTQLSVL.